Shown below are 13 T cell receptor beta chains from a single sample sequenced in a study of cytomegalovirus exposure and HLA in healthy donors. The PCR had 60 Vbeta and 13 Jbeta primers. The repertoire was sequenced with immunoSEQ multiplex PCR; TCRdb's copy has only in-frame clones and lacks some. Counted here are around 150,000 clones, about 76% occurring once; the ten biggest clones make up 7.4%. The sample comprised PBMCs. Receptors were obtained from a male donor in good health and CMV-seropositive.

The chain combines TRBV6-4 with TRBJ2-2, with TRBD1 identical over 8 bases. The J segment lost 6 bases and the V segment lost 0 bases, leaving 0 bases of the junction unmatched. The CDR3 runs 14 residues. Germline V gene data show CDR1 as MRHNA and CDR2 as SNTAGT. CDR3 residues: CASSDSDRAGELFF. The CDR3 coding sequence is TGTGCCAGCAGTGACTCGGACAGGGCCGGGGAGCTGTTTTTT.

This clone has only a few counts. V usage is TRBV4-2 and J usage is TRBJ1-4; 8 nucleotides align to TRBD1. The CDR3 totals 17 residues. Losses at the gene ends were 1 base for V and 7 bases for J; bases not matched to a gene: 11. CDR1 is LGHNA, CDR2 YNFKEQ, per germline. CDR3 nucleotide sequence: TGTGCCAGCAGCCAAGGGGGGCCCAGGGGGCCTTCTGAAAAACTGTTTTTT. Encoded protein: CASSQGGPRGPSEKLFF.

DNA of the CDR3: TGTGCTAGTGGTAGCACCTCCGGGACAGGGGCAGATACGCAGTATTTT. Residues: CASGSTSGTGADTQYF. The chain is built from TRBV12-5 and TRBJ2-3, with TRBD1 matching over 10 bases. V lost 5 bases to trimming and J lost 4 bases; unmatched junction nucleotides: 9. CDR1 is LGHNT, CDR2 FRNRAP, per germline. CDR3 length equals 16 residues.

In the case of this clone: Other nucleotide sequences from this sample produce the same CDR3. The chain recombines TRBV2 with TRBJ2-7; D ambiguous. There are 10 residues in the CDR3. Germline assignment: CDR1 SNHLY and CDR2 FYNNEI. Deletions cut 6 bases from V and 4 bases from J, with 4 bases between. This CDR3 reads CASSGYEQYF. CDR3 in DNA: TGTGCCAGCAGCGGGTACGAGCAGTACTTC.

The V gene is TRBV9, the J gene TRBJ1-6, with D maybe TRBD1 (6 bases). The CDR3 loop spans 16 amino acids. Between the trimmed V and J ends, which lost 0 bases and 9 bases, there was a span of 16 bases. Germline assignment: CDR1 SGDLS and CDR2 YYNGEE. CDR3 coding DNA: TGTGCCAGCAGCGTAGCTGAGACAGGCTTCGCTTCACCCCTCCACTTT. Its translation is CASSVAETGFASPLHF.

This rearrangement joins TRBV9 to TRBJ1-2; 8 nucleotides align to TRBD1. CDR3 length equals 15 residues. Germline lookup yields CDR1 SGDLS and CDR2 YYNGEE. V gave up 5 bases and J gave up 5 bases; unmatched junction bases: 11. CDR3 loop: CASSPNPGGGYGYTF. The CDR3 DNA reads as TGTGCCAGCAGTCCTAACCCAGGGGGCGGGTATGGCTACACCTTC.

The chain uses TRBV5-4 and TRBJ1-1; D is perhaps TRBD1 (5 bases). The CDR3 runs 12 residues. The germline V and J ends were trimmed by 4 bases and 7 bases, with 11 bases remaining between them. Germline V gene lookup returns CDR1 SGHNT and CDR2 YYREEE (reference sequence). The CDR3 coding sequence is TGTGCCAGCAGCGGGGCCAGTAGTGAAGCTTTCTTT. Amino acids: CASSGASSEAFF.

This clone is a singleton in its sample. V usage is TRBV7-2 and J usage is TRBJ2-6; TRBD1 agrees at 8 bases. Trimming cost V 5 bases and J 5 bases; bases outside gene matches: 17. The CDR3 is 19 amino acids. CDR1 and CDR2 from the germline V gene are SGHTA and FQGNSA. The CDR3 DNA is TGTGCCAGCAGCAAAAGAGCCGGGACAGGCAGGGGCTGGGCCAACGTCCTGACTTTC. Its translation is CASSKRAGTGRGWANVLTF.

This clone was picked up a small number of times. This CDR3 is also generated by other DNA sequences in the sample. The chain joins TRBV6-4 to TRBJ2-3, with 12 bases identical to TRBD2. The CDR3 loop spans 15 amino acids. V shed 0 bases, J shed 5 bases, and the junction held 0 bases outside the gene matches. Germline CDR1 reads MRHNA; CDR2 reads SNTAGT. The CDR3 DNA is TGTGCCAGCAGTGACTCGACTAGCGGGGGAGATACGCAGTATTTT. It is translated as CASSDSTSGGDTQYF.

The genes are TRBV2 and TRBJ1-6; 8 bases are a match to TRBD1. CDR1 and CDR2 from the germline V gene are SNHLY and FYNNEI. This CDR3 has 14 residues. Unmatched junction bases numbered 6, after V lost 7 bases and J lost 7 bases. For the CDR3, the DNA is TGTGCCAGCACCTCCGGGACAGGCAATTCACCCCTCCACTTT. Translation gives CASTSGTGNSPLHF.

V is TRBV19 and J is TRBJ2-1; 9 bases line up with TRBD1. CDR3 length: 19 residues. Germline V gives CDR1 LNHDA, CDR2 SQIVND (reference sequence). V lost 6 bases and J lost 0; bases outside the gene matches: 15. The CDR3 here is CASSLTGGKLHFSYNEQFF. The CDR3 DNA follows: TGTGCCAGTAGCCTGACAGGGGGTAAACTCCACTTCTCCTACAATGAGCAGTTCTTC. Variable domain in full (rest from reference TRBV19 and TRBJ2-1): DGGITQSPKYLFRKEGQNVTLSCEQNLNHDAMYWYRQDPGQGLRLIYYSQIVNDFQKGDIAEGYSVSREKKESFPLTVTSAQKNPTAFYLCASSLTGGKLHFSYNEQFFGPGTRLTVL.

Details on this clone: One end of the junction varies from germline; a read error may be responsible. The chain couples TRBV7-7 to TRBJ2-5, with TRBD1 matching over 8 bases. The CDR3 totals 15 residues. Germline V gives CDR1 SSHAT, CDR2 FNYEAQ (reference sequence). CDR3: CASSLIPGGEETQYF. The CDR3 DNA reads TGTGCTAGCAGCCTGATCCCAGGGGGCGAAGAGACCCAGTACTTC.

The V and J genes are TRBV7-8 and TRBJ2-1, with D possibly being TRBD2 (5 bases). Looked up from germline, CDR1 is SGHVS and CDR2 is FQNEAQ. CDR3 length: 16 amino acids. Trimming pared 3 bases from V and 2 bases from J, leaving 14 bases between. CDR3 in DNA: TGTGCCAGCAGCTTCTCCCCGGGAATTACCTACAATGAGCAGTTCTTC. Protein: CASSFSPGITYNEQFF.